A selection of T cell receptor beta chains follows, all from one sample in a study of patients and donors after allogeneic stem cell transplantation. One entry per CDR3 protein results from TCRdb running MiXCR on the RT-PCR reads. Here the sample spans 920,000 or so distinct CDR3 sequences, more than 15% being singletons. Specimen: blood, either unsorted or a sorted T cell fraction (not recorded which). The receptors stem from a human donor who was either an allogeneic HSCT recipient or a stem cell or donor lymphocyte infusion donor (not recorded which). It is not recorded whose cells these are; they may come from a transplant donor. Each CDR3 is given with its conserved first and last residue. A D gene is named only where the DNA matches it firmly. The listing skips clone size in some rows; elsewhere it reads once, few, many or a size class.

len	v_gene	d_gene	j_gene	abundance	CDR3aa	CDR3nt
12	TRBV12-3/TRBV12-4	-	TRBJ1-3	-	CASSWMGNTIYF	TGTGCCAGCAGCTGGATGGGAAACACCATATATTTT
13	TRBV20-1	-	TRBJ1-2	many	CSASHSTNYGYTF	TGCAGTGCTAGTCACAGTACTAACTATGGCTACACCTTC
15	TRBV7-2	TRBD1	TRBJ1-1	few	CASSRRTGQNTEAFF	TGTGCCAGCAGCCGTCGGACAGGTCAGAACACTGAAGCTTTCTTT
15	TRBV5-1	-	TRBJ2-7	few	CASSLVGVGSYEQYF	TGCGCCAGCAGCTTGGTCGGCGTCGGATCCTACGAGCAGTACTTC
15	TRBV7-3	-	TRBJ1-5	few	CASSPGFRGNQPQHF	TGTGCCAGCAGCCCAGGTTTTCGGGGAAATCAGCCCCAGCATTTT
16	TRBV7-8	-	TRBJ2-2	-	CASSQVTGMRTGELFF	TGTGCCAGCAGCCAAGTGACAGGAATGAGAACCGGGGAGCTGTTTTTT
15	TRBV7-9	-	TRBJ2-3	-	CASSLGDGYTDTQYF	TGTGCCAGCAGCTTAGGGGACGGATACACAGATACGCAGTATTTT
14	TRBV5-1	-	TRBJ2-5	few	CASSPGRDGETQYF	TGCGCCAGCAGCCCGGGCCGGGACGGGGAGACCCAGTACTTC
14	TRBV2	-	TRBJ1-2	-	CASSESDVDYGYTF	TGTGCCAGCAGTGAATCGGATGTTGACTATGGCTACACCTTC
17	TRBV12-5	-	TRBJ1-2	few	CASGFISTERGGYGYTF	TGTGCTAGTGGTTTCATTTCTACGGAGAGGGGGGGATATGGCTACACCTTC
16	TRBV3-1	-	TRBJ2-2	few	CASSQDRLQYTGELFF	TGTGCCAGCAGCCAAGATAGACTGCAATACACCGGGGAGCTGTTTTTT
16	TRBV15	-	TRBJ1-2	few	CATSKIRPQGYYGYTF	TGTGCCACCAGCAAAATTCGACCTCAGGGGTACTATGGCTACACCTTC
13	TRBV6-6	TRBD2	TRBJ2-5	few	CASGLAGGETQYF	TGTGCCAGCGGGCTAGCGGGAGGAGAGACCCAGTACTTC
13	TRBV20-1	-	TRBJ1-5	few	CSASDISNQPQHF	TGCAGTGCCTCGGACATAAGCAATCAGCCCCAGCATTTT
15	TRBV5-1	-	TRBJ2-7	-	CASKVEPYGSYEQYF	TGCGCCAGCAAGGTAGAACCGTACGGCTCCTACGAGCAGTACTTC
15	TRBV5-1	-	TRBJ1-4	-	CASSLFTGAGEKLFF	TGCGCCAGCAGCTTGTTTACGGGGGCGGGGGAAAAACTGTTTTTT
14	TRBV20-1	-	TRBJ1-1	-	CSAGGSGRDTEAFF	TGCAGTGCCGGAGGGAGTGGTCGGGACACTGAAGCTTTCTTT
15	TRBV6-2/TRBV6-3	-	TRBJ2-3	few	CASSKVTSLTDTQYF	TGTGCCAGCAGCAAAGTGACTAGTTTGACAGATACGCAGTATTTT
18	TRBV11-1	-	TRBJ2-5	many	CASSLEDRRRPFQETQYF	TGTGCCAGCAGCTTAGAAGATAGGAGAAGGCCTTTCCAAGAGACCCAGTACTTC
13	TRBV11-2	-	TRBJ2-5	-	CASSSGPGETQYF	TGTGCCAGCAGCTCCGGACCAGGAGAGACCCAGTACTTC
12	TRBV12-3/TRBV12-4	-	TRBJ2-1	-	CASTLSGFRQFF	TGTGCCAGCACTCTCTCCGGGTTCAGGCAGTTCTTC
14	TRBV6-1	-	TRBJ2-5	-	CASTGTRYQETQYF	TGTGCCAGTACCGGGACACGGTACCAAGAGACCCAGTACTTC
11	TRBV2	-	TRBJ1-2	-	CASSEVSGYTF	TGTGCCAGCAGTGAAGTGAGTGGCTACACCTTC
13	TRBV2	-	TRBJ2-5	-	CASSGGTGSWKYF	TGTGCCAGCAGTGGTGGAACAGGGAGTTGGAAGTACTTC
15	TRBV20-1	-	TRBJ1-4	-	CSAPRDTGVNAKLFF	TGCAGTGCCCCAAGGGACACGGGGGTTAATGCAAAACTGTTTTTT
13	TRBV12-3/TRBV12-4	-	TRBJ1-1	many	CASSPLGNTEAFF	TGTGCCAGCAGTCCCTTGGGGAACACTGAAGCTTTCTTT
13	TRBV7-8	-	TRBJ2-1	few	CASSLDRVTEQFF	TGTGCCAGCAGCTTAGACAGGGTTACCGAGCAGTTCTTC
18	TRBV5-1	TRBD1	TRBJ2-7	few	CASSLSLTGTGAPYEQYF	TGCGCCAGCAGCTTGTCTCTGACCGGGACAGGGGCCCCCTACGAGCAGTACTTC
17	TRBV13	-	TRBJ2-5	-	CASSLGISVVGQETQYF	TGTGCCAGCAGCTTAGGGATTAGCGTTGTGGGGCAAGAGACCCAGTACTTC
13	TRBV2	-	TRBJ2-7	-	CASSEYSPYEQYF	TGTGCCAGCAGTGAATACAGTCCCTACGAGCAGTACTTC
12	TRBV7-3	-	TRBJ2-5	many	CASSLKGFGSSF	TGTGCCAGCAGCTTAAAAGGATTCGGGTCATCCTTC
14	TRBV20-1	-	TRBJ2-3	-	CSASFGASTDTQYF	TGCAGTGCTAGTTTTGGCGCAAGCACAGATACGCAGTATTTT
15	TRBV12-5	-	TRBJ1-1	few	CASGLISAANTEAFF	TGTGCTAGTGGTTTGATAAGCGCGGCCAATACTGAAGCTTTCTTT
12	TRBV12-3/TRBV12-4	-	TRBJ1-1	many	CASSFLQGTAFF	TGTGCCAGCAGTTTTCTACAGGGTACGGCTTTCTTT
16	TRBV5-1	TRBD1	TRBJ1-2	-	CASSQKSGQRNYGYTF	TGCGCCAGCAGCCAGAAATCGGGACAGCGTAACTATGGCTACACCTTC
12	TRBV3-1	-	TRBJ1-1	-	CASSATGGVDFF	TGTGCCAGCAGCGCGACGGGGGGTGTGGATTTCTTT
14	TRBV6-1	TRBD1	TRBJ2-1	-	CASRSDRVGNEQFF	TGTGCCAGCAGATCTGACAGGGTTGGCAATGAGCAGTTCTTC
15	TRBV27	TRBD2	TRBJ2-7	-	CASTSSGRKSYEQYF	TGTGCCAGCACTTCAAGCGGGAGAAAGTCCTACGAGCAGTACTTC
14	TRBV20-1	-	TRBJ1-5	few	CSAREDYSNQPQHF	TGCAGTGCTAGAGAAGACTATAGCAATCAGCCCCAGCATTTT
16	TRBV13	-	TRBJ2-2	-	CASSSSFTDRTGELFF	TGTGCCAGCAGCTCTAGCTTTACGGATCGCACCGGGGAGCTGTTTTTT
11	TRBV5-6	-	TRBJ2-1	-	CASGTEAGQFF	TGTGCCAGTGGAACCGAGGCGGGGCAGTTCTTC
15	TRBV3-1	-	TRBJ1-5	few	CASSQDNRGNQPQHF	TGTGCCAGCAGCCAAGATAATAGGGGAAATCAGCCCCAGCATTTT